The entry that follows covers one T cell receptor beta chain sequence. The antigen is unknown. This entry comes from a study of CD8+ T cells in alopecia areata. Indicated treatment: oral pan-JAK inhibitor, 5-10 mg twice daily. In alopecia areata patients, both lesional scalp punch biopsies and peripheral blood were collected. Study outcomes and limitations: Persistence during tofacitinib was seen for many expanded lesional clones in scalp and blood.

Extraction of RNA preceded its reverse transcription into cDNA, which served as the sequencing template. Clones were sequenced by immunoSEQ multiplex PCR, and TCRdb holds only the in-frame ones, with some missing. The table has fewer than 250,000 clones, 60% to 70% seen once. The V end was cut by 0 bases, the J end by 3 bases, with 9 bases between. This CDR3 is built from 13 residues. Germline V lookup: CDR1 SQVTM, CDR2 ANQGSEA. This TCR derives from a human donor with alopecia areata. The sequencing here drew on CD4+ T cells sorted from blood, taken at week 4, from a patient treated with tofacitinib. The chain carries TRBV29-1 and TRBJ2-7, with unresolved D. Written as DNA, the CDR3 is TGCAGCGTTGAAGACTCCCGCTACTACGAGCAGTACTTC. This gives the protein CSVEDSRYYEQYF.